This TCR beta chain was profiled in a study of CD8 T cells in Susac syndrome. Random-hexamer reverse transcription was applied to roughly 0.5 to 1 ug RNA. The amplification used immunoSEQ multiplex PCR on TCR beta CDR3; it spanned 54 Vbeta and 13 Jbeta. TCRdb itself ran the immunoSEQ multiplex PCR reads through MiXCR, one entry per CDR3 protein. Of 50,000 or so distinct CDR3 sequences listed, 93% are singletons. CDR3 size: 17 residues. CDR1 is MNHEY and CDR2 is SVGEGT in the germline V gene. Trimming left V 6 bases short and J 3 bases short, with 18 bases between. Blood CD8+ and CD4+ T cells underwent high-throughput TCR beta sequencing. The TEMRA cells underwent FACS enrichment, while the CD8+ and CD4+ T cells underwent negative isolation.

The chain uses TRBV6-2 or TRBV6-3 and TRBJ1-6, with D maybe TRBD1 (6 bases). Sequenced input: CD8+ T cells from PBMCs. The source is a human donor with multiple sclerosis. In DNA form, the CDR3 reads TGTGCCAGCAGCTTGGTCGACGGACAGAACTATAATTCACCCCTCCACTTT. It translates to CASSLVDGQNYNSPLHF.